Shown below are 27 T cell receptor beta chains from a single sample sequenced in a study of glioma-infiltrating T cells after dendritic cell vaccination. The assay was immunoSEQ multiplex PCR, and TCRdb's table has in-frame clones only and misses some. The table lists roughly 68,000 clones, roughly four fifths of them singletons. Material: blood, obtained before dendritic cell vaccination. The receptors were gathered from a human donor with glioblastoma.

The chain's CDR3 is CASRKQGGGYGYTF. The CDR3 DNA reads as TGTGCCAGCAGAAAACAAGGGGGGGGTTATGGCTACACCTTC. The chain recombines TRBV27 with TRBJ1-2; a weak D match, TRBD1 (6 bases). The germline V gene has CDR1 MNHEY and CDR2 SMNVEV (reference sequence). V lost 6 bases, J lost 5 bases, and 16 bases lay in between. This CDR3 is 14 amino acids long.

This clone was seen a few times. This chain uses TRBV19 with TRBJ2-7, with D possibly TRBD1 on 6 matching bases. Trimming cost V 1 base and J 1 base, with 11 bases left between them. Germline V gene data show CDR1 as LNHDA and CDR2 as SQIVND (reference sequence). The CDR3 totals 15 residues. The CDR3 nucleotides are TGTGCCAGTAGTATAGGTGCCCAGGGGTCCTACGAGCAGTACTTC. Residues: CASSIGAQGSYEQYF.

The chain uses TRBV5-5 and TRBJ2-1; the match to TRBD1 covers 7 bases. Germline CDR1 is SGHKS and CDR2 is YYEKEE (reference sequence). After removal of 2 bases from V and 5 bases from J, the junction contained 7 bases not matched to a gene. The CDR3 is made up of 15 amino acids. The CDR3 DNA sequence: TGTGCCAGCAGCTTTGAGGGGGCGGGTGACAATGAGCAGTTCTTC. It encodes CASSFEGAGDNEQFF.

This clone was observed a single time. This chain uses TRBV19 with TRBJ1-5; 9 positions match TRBD1. This CDR3 comprises 15 residues. CDR1 and CDR2 (germline): LNHDA, SQIVND (reference sequence). V was clipped by 7 bases and J by 8 bases; unmatched bases: 12. CDR3 bases: TGTGCCAGTACCTCAACAGGGGGCTATTGGGAGCCCCAGCATTTT. This encodes CASTSTGGYWEPQHF.

The genes are TRBV6-1 and TRBJ2-2; TRBD1 is a possible D gene (6 bases). This CDR3 region has 12 residues. V gave up 7 bases and J gave up 7 bases, with 10 bases separating them. The V gene's germline CDR1 is MNHNS and CDR2 SASEGT. The CDR3 sequence: CASNRGYGELFF. In nucleotides, the CDR3 is TGTGCCAGCAATAGGGGGTACGGGGAGCTGTTTTTT.

The genes are TRBV10-2 and TRBJ2-7, with 8 bases matching TRBD2. The V gene's germline CDR1 is WSHSY and CDR2 SAAADI. After removal of 3 bases from V and 0 bases from J, the junction contained 4 bases not matched to a gene. This CDR3 has 15 residues. The CDR3 sequence is CASSDLGGASYEQYF. The CDR3 DNA is TGCGCCAGCAGTGACCTCGGGGGGGCCTCCTACGAGCAGTACTTC.

This chain joins TRBV23-1 and TRBJ1-1, with 7 bases that match TRBD1. TRBV23-1 is treated as an ORF (open reading frame) with a function not yet certain. This CDR3 is built from 15 residues. The V gene end was trimmed by 9 bases and the J gene end by 2 bases; junction bases not matched to a gene: 12. The CDR3 sequence: CARIEGARGNTEAFF. DNA for the CDR3: TGCGCCAGGATAGAGGGGGCGCGCGGAAACACTGAAGCTTTCTTT.

The CDR3 DNA follows: TGTGCCAGCAGTTACGATGGGAGGAATCAGCCCCAGCATTTT. Amino acids: CASSYDGRNQPQHF. The chain is built from TRBV6-5 and TRBJ1-5, with no clear D. Trimming cost V 2 bases and J 4 bases, with 9 bases left between them. Germline V gives CDR1 MNHEY, CDR2 SVGAGI. The length of the CDR3 is 14 residues.

This rearrangement joins TRBV5-5 to TRBJ1-4; TRBD1 matches at 7 bases. Germline CDR1 and CDR2: SGHKS and YYEKEE (reference sequence). This CDR3 region has 15 residues. V shed 7 bases and J 7 bases; nucleotides not matched to a gene: 13. CDR3 in DNA: TGTGCCAGCTCGACAGGGATTGGTGGTAGTGAAAAACTGTTTTTT. The encoded protein is CASSTGIGGSEKLFF.

This clone appeared once. The V gene is TRBV13, the J gene TRBJ2-1; TRBD2 aligns across 10 bases. Germline loops: CDR1 PRHDT, CDR2 FYEKMQ (reference sequence). Trimming cost V 3 bases and J 9 bases; bases outside gene matches: 11. CDR3 size: 16 residues. CDR3 loop: CASSFGGGLAGVEQFF. In nucleotides, the CDR3 is TGTGCCAGCAGCTTTGGCGGGGGGCTAGCGGGGGTTGAGCAGTTCTTC. Full variable domain (remainder filled in from reference TRBV13 and TRBJ2-1): AAGVIQSPRHLIKEKRETATLKCYPIPRHDTVYWYQQGPGQDPQFLISFYEKMQSDKGSIPDRFSAQQFSDYHSELNMSSLELGDSALYFCASSFGGGLAGVEQFFGPGTRLTVL.

This chain joins TRBV10-1 and TRBJ2-1; a possible D gene is TRBD1 (5 bases). V lost 1 base, J lost 7 bases, and 20 bases lay in between. Germline V gene data show CDR1 as WNHNN and CDR2 as SYGVQD (reference sequence). There are 17 residues in the CDR3. Here the CDR3 reads CASSELSGPPALNEQFF. The CDR3 DNA follows: TGCGCCAGCAGTGAGTTATCAGGGCCCCCTGCTCTTAATGAGCAGTTCTTC.

V gene TRBV4-1 combines with J gene TRBJ2-7; TRBD1 is a possible D gene (5 bases). CDR3 length equals 16 residues. CDR1 and CDR2 from the germline V gene are MGHRA and YSYEKL. With 0 bases removed from V and 7 bases from J, the gap between germline ends came to 19 bases. As DNA, the CDR3 is TGCGCCAGCAGCCAAGAAGAATGGGCCGGCAGGGAAGAGCAGTACTTC. Translated: CASSQEEWAGREEQYF.

The chain joins TRBV6-4 to TRBJ2-2; 7 nucleotides line up with TRBD1. V shed 3 bases and J 7 bases; nucleotides not matched to a gene: 8. The CDR3 length is 15 residues. CDR1 is MRHNA, CDR2 SNTAGT, per germline. CDR3 coding DNA: TGTGCCAGCAGTGAAACAGGGGCCAACGACGGGGAGCTGTTTTTT. Translation gives CASSETGANDGELFF.

The chain couples TRBV6-5 to TRBJ2-5, with D maybe TRBD1 (6 bases). The CDR3 has 13 amino acids. V was clipped by 6 bases and J by 9 bases, with 17 bases between them. In germline, CDR1 is MNHEY, CDR2 SVGAGI. The CDR3 reads CASREEVPGAQYF. The CDR3 bases are TGTGCCAGCAGAGAGGAGGTGCCAGGGGCCCAGTACTTC.

The chain couples TRBV5-1 to TRBJ2-1; D is unresolved. This CDR3 region has 15 residues. V was trimmed by 0 bases and J by 2 bases, leaving 9 bases between them. Per germline, CDR1 SGHRS and CDR2 YFSETQ. The CDR3 region has the DNA TGCGCCAGCAGCTTGGCGGGTGAGCCCTACAATGAGCAGTTCTTC. It translates to CASSLAGEPYNEQFF.

The gene calls are TRBV5-8 and TRBJ2-1; the D gene is possibly TRBD2 (6 bases). CDR3 length: 15 amino acids. The V end was cut by 4 bases, the J end by 4 bases, with 15 bases between. The V gene's germline CDR1 is SGHTS and CDR2 YDEGEE. CDR3 DNA sequence: TGTGCCAGCAGCCCCCGACTAGATCCATACAATGAGCAGTTCTTC. Translated: CASSPRLDPYNEQFF.

The chain combines TRBV19 with TRBJ1-2; 8 positions agree with TRBD1. J lost 8 bases, V lost 5 bases, and 10 bases had no gene match. The CDR3 loop spans 14 amino acids. Germline values: CDR1 LNHDA, CDR2 SQIVND (reference sequence). Here the CDR3 reads CASSSLLQGGGYTF. The CDR3 coding sequence is TGTGCCAGTAGTTCGCTACTACAGGGGGGGGGCTACACCTTC. Drawing the rest from reference TRBV19 and TRBJ1-2, the complete variable domain is DGGITQSPKYLFRKEGQNVTLSCEQNLNHDAMYWYRQDPGQGLRLIYYSQIVNDFQKGDIAEGYSVSREKKESFPLTVTSAQKNPTAFYLCASSSLLQGGGYTFGSGTRLTVV.

This clone showed up just a few times. The same CDR3 also results from other DNA sequences found in this sample. The chain is built from TRBV19 and TRBJ2-2; 7 bases agree with TRBD1. Unmatched junction bases numbered 5, after V lost 6 bases and J lost 1 base. Germline V lookup: CDR1 LNHDA, CDR2 SQIVND (reference sequence). The CDR3 runs 15 residues. CDR3 in DNA: TGTGCCAGTAGCAGACAGGGTGGGAACACCGGGGAGCTGTTTTTT. It encodes CASSRQGGNTGELFF.

V usage is TRBV19 and J usage is TRBJ1-6; a possible D gene is TRBD1 (5 bases). The CDR3 covers 16 residues. Germline CDR1 and CDR2: LNHDA and SQIVND (reference sequence). The V end was cut by 5 bases, the J end by 4 bases, with 15 bases between. The CDR3 spells CASSRLGTQYNSPLHF. In DNA form, the CDR3 reads TGTGCCAGTAGTCGCCTCGGGACTCAATATAATTCACCCCTCCACTTT.

This chain uses TRBV15 with TRBJ2-3; D is perhaps TRBD1 (8 bases). V shed 2 bases and J shed 4 bases, with 13 bases lying between them. The germline gives CDR1 LNHNV, CDR2 YYDKDF (reference sequence). This CDR3 has 15 residues. The CDR3 here is CATSRKTGGADTQYF. CDR3 sequence (DNA): TGTGCCACCAGCAGAAAAACAGGGGGGGCAGATACGCAGTATTTT.

This sequence joins TRBV10-1 and TRBJ2-2; TRBD1 matches at 7 bases. The germline gives CDR1 WNHNN, CDR2 SYGVQD (reference sequence). V shed 7 bases, J shed 6 bases, and the junction held 5 bases outside the gene matches. CDR3 length: 13 amino acids. The CDR3 DNA reads TGCGCCAGCAAGGGGGCGCTCCCCGGGGAGCTGTTTTTT. It codes for CASKGALPGELFF.

The chain is built from TRBV2 and TRBJ2-5; 13 positions match TRBD2. The germline gives CDR1 SNHLY, CDR2 FYNNEI. This CDR3 has 16 amino acids. The trim removed 6 bases at V and 2 bases at J, leaving 6 bases unmatched. CDR3 residues: CASRLAGGPVQETQYF. The CDR3 DNA sequence: TGTGCCAGCAGACTAGCGGGGGGGCCGGTACAAGAGACCCAGTACTTC.

V gene TRBV11-1 combines with J gene TRBJ2-7, with 7 bases lining up with TRBD2. The ends lost 3 bases at V and 2 bases at J; junction bases unmatched: 7. This CDR3 comprises 15 residues. The V gene's germline CDR1 is SGHAT and CDR2 FQDESV (reference sequence). The CDR3 reads CASSFAGGSTYEQYF. DNA of the CDR3: TGTGCCAGCAGCTTCGCCGGGGGGTCCACCTACGAGCAGTACTTC.

This sequence joins TRBV5-6 and TRBJ1-1, with D unresolved. V lost 4 bases and J 4 bases, leaving 14 bases between the germline ends. Germline V gene lookup returns CDR1 SGHDT and CDR2 YYEEEE. The CDR3 sequence is 14 residues long. For the CDR3, the DNA is TGTGCCAGCAGCCAAGACTCGGGGAGCACTGAAGCTTTCTTT. Its protein is CASSQDSGSTEAFF.

The chain is built from TRBV5-1 and TRBJ1-2, with D possibly TRBD1 on 6 matching bases. The germline gives CDR1 SGHRS, CDR2 YFSETQ. V dropped 0 bases and J dropped 2 bases, with 8 bases sitting between them. This CDR3 comprises 14 residues. Here the CDR3 DNA reads TGCGCCAGCAGCTTGGATACAGGGAACTATGGCTACACCTTC. Protein product: CASSLDTGNYGYTF. Filled out from reference TRBV5-1 and TRBJ1-2, the complete variable domain reads KAGVTQTPRYLIKTRGQQVTLSCSPISGHRSVSWYQQTPGQGLQFLFEYFSETQRNKGNFPGRFSGRQFSNSRSEMNVSTLELGDSALYLCASSLDTGNYGYTFGSGTRLTVV.

V and J are TRBV19 and TRBJ1-5; 8 bases fit TRBD1. The CDR3 loop spans 13 amino acids. The junction had 3 bases not matched to a gene; V was cut back by 7 bases and J by 4 bases. The germline CDR1 and CDR2 sequences are LNHDA and SQIVND (reference sequence). The CDR3: CASTRQGNQPQHF. The CDR3 region has the DNA TGTGCCAGTACTAGACAGGGGAATCAGCCCCAGCATTTT.

The V gene is TRBV13, the J gene TRBJ2-3, with TRBD2 matching over 10 bases. Trimming took 5 bases from V and 5 from J; bases not matched to a gene: 13. The CDR3 sequence is 17 residues long. Germline CDR1 PRHDT, CDR2 FYEKMQ (reference sequence). The CDR3 reads CASSPHPLSGGVDTQYF. The DNA for the CDR3 is TGTGCCAGCAGCCCCCATCCACTCAGCGGGGGGGTAGATACGCAGTATTTT.